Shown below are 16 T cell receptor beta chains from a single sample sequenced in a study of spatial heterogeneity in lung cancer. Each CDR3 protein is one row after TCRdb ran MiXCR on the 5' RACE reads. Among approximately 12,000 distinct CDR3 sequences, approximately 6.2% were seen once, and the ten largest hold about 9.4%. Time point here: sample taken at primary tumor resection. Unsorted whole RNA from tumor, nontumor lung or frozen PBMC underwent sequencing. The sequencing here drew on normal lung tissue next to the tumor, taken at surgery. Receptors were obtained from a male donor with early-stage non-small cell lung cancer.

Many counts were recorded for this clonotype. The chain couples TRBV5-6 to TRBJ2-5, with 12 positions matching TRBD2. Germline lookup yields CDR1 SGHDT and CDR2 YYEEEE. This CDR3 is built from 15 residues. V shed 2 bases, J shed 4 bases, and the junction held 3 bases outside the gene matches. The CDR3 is CASSLLAGGRETQYF. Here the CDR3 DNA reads TGTGCCAGCAGCTTACTAGCGGGAGGAAGAGAGACCCAGTACTTC.

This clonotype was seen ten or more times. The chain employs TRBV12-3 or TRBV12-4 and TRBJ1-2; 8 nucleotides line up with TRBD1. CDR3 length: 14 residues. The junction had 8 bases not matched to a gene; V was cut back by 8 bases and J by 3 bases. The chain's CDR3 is CASGPRQGYYGYTF. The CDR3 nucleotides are TGTGCCAGCGGACCCAGACAGGGGTACTATGGCTACACCTTC.

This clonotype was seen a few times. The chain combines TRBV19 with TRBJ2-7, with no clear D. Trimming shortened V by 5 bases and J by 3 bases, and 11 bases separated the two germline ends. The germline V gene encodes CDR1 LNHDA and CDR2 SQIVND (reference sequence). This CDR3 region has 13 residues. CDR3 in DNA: TGTGCCAGTAGTCCCCAACCTTACTACGAGCAGTACTTC. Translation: CASSPQPYYEQYF. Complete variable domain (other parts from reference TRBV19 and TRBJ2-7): DGGITQSPKYLFRKEGQNVTLSCEQNLNHDAMYWYRQDPGQGLRLIYYSQIVNDFQKGDIAEGYSVSREKKESFPLTVTSAQKNPTAFYLCASSPQPYYEQYFGPGTRLTVT.

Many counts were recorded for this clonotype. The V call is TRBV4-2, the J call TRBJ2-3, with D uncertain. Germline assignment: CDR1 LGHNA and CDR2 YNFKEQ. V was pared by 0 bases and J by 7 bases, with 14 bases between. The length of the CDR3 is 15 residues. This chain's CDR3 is CASSQEVQYFYTQYF. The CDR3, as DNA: TGTGCCAGCAGCCAAGAAGTGCAGTACTTCTATACGCAGTATTTT.

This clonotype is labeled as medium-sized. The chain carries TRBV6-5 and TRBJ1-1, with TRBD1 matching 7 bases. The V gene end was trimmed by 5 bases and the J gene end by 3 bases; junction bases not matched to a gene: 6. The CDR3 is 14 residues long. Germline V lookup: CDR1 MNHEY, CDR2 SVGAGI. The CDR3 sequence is CASSKQGRDTEAFF. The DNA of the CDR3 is TGTGCCAGCAGTAAACAGGGGAGGGACACTGAAGCTTTCTTT.

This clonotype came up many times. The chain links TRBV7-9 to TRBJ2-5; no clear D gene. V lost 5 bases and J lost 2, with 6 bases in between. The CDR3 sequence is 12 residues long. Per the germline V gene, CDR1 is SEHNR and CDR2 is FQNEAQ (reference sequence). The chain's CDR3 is CASSDIQETQYF. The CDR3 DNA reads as TGTGCCAGCAGCGACATTCAAGAGACCCAGTACTTC.

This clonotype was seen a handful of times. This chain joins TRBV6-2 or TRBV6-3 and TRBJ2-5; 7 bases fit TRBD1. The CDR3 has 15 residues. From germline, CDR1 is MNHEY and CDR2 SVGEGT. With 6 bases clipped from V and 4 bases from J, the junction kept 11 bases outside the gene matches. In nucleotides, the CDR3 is TGTGCCAGCAGAACCACTACAGGGGCAAGAGAGACCCAGTACTTC. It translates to CASRTTTGARETQYF.

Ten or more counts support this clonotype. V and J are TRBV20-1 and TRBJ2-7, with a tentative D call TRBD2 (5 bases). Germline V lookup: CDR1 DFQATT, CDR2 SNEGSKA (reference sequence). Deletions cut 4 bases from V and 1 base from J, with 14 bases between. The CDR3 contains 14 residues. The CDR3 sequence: CSAMGLATSYEQYF. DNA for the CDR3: TGCAGTGCTATGGGTTTAGCGACATCCTACGAGCAGTACTTC.

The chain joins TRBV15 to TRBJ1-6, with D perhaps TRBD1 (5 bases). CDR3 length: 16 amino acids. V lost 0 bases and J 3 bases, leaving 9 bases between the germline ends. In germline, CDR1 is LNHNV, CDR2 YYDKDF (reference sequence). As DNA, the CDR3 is TGTGCCACCAGCAGAGATCGACAGCTCTATAATTCACCCCTCCACTTT. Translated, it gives CATSRDRQLYNSPLHF. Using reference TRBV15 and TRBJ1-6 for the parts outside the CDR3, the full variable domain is DAMVIQNPRYQVTQFGKPVTLSCSQTLNHNVMYWYQQKSSQAPKLLFHYYDKDFNNEADTPDNFQSRRPNTSFCFLDIRSPGLGDTAMYLCATSRDRQLYNSPLHFGNGTRLTVT.

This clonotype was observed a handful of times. The CDR3 protein is CASSAAGKSNEKLFF. For the CDR3, the DNA is TGTGCCAGCAGCGCTGCAGGGAAGTCTAATGAAAAACTGTTTTTT. V usage is TRBV9 and J usage is TRBJ1-4, with a tentative D call TRBD1 (5 bases). Germline loops: CDR1 SGDLS, CDR2 YYNGEE. The CDR3 has 15 amino acids. The V end was cut by 3 bases, the J end by 3 bases, with 12 bases between.

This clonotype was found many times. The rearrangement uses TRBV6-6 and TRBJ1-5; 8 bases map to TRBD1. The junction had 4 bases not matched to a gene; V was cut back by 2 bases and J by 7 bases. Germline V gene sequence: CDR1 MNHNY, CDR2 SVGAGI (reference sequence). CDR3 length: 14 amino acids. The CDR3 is CASSYPGGLQPQHF. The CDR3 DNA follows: TGTGCCAGCAGTTACCCAGGGGGCTTACAGCCCCAGCATTTT.

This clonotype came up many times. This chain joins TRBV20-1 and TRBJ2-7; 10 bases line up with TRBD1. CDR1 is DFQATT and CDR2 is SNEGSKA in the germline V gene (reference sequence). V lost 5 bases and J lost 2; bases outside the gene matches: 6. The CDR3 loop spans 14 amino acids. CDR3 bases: TGCAGTGCTGTGTCCGGGACAGGGGCCTACGAGCAGTACTTC. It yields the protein CSAVSGTGAYEQYF.

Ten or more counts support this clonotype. For the CDR3, the DNA is TGTGCCAGCAGCTGGGGACCAACCAACACCGGGGAGCTGTTTTTT. It yields the protein CASSWGPTNTGELFF. The chain links TRBV5-6 to TRBJ2-2; tentatively, D is TRBD1 or TRBD2 (5 bases each). CDR3 length: 15 amino acids. Germline V CDR1 and CDR2: SGHDT, YYEEEE. The V gene lost 3 bases and the J gene lost 2 bases, with 11 bases spanning the gap.

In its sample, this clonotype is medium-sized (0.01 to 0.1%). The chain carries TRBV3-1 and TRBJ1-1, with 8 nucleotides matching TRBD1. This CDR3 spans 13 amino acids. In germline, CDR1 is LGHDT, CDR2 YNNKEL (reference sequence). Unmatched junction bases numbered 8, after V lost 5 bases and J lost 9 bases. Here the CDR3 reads CASSSAGGLKAFF. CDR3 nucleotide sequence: TGTGCCAGCAGCTCAGCAGGGGGCTTAAAAGCTTTCTTT.

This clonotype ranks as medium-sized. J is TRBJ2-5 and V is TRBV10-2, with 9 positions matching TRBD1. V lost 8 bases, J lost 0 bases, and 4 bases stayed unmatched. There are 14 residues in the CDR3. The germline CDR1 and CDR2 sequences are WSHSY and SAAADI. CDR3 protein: CASQGQGNQETQYF. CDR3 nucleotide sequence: TGCGCCAGCCAAGGACAGGGGAACCAAGAGACCCAGTACTTC.

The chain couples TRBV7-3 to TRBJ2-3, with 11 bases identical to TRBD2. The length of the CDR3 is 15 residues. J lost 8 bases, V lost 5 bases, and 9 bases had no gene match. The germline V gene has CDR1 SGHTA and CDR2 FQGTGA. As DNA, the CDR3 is TGTGCCAGCAGCCGTACTAGCGGGGGAGCGGCTACGCAGTATTTT. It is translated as CASSRTSGGAATQYF.